The sequence of this T cell receptor (beta chain) was determined in a study of shared clonotypes between healthy human individuals. Study context: Three CD4 naive, three CD4 memory, two CD8 naive and one CD8 memory plate were used per donor.

General study findings and limits: Only a few donors were included, so the genetic and exposure-history diversity represented was limited.

Each of the donors was a healthy adult who was HIV-negative and had not had a recent acute infection or vaccination. The CDR3 is 15 amino acids. CDR1 is GTSNPN and CDR2 is SVGIG in the germline V gene (reference sequence). Sequenced by immunoSEQ multiplex PCR; TCRdb stores in-frame clones only, minus some. The sample carries some 2,000,000 clones, 95% recorded once. Remarks on this clone: Its specificity is unknown.

The specimen was naive CD4+ T cells sorted from blood. The sample's subset: CD45RA+ positively selected. V gene TRBV30 combines with J gene TRBJ1-3; D uncertain. The receptor was derived from a man between 18 and 35 years old in good health. The CDR3 is CAKTEREVSGNTIYF. As DNA, the CDR3 is TGTGCTAAGACTGAGAGGGAAGTTTCTGGAAACACCATATATTTT.